The T cell receptor beta chain described here comes from a study of T cells in Graves' hyperthyroidism and ophthalmopathy. Study-level information: Specimen type is peripheral blood, collected at initial diagnosis prior to any treatment.

RNA transcripts gave rise to amplified TCR beta CDR3 regions. The TCR CDR3 first-round RT-PCR relied on the HTBI primer set. A single record per CDR3 protein comes from TCRdb applying MiXCR to the multiplex PCR reads. There are under 350,000 distinct CDR3 sequences in the sample; more than 15% occur only once, and approximately 57% lies in the top ten. Patients having uncontrolled infection, another autoimmune disease, pregnancy or lactation were not included. This clonotype was observed many times. V was trimmed by 7 bases and J by 3 bases, leaving 5 bases between them. Germline values: CDR1 MNHNS, CDR2 SASEGT. The CDR3 is made up of 11 amino acids.

The receptor was isolated from a woman aged 60-75 years with Graves' ophthalmopathy. Source material: blood. The chain is built from TRBV6-1 and TRBJ2-3, with unresolved D. The CDR3: CASTRTDTQYF. In DNA, the CDR3 is TGTGCCAGCACCCGTACAGATACGCAGTATTTT.